The present TCR beta chain was sequenced within a study of blood T cells in healthy people across ages (dated by TCRdb to the mid-2010s). Study-level background: Template switching captured roughly one uniquely barcoded TCR beta cDNA molecule per two T cells in model experiments. Using deep sequencing normalized with unique cDNA molecular identifiers, the study measured how TCR beta repertoire diversity changes with age. The donors were divided into four age groups: young (average approximately 17 years), middle-aged (approximately 39), aged (roughly 60) and long-lived (roughly 82). To avoid experimental bias, donors of different ages were randomly spread across the sequencing lanes. The study analyzed two additional independent replicas of 1 million unique cDNA reads from the same blood draw for two donors, one aged 18 to 30 and one aged 80 or older.

Library method: 5' RACE. Reads for this sample came from an Illumina HiSeq 2500. A second PCR of roughly 6 to 12 cycles was performed with a sample-barcoded 5' primer and a J-beta primer mix. A unique molecular identifier was introduced onto each TCR beta cDNA molecule by a template-switch 5' adaptor carrying 12 random nucleotides. At least 2.5 million CDR3-containing paired-end reads were obtained from each sample. The Mint cDNA synthesis kit, primed by a TRBC-specific oligonucleotide, was used to synthesize first-strand cDNA from all RNA. Following uracil-DNA glycosylase treatment, a first 18-cycle PCR with universal primers M1SS and BC2_uni_R was performed on all cDNA. Concerning the study's data processing: Normalization of each sample was performed by random selection of 1 million high-quality reads, each carrying a distinct molecular identifier. Instead of being binned into consensus sequences, reads with shared molecular identifiers were discarded. MiTCR, set to a Q25 quality threshold and the strictest error-elimination algorithm, was used for CDR3 identification, clonotype clustering and error correction. A nonparametric unseen species model using Euler transformation provided a lower-bound estimate of total TCR beta diversity. TCRdb trimmed public reads at Q25 via fastp, called clones via MiXCR and kept in-frame beta chains. Every entry covers one CDR3 protein and lists the most common genes and DNA from its rows. TCRdb's processing, not the authors', yielded these V and J calls. The sample includes about 1,400,000 distinct CDR3 sequences, with approximately 59% observed a single time. The ten largest clones add up to 6.5% to 8% of the sample.

The approximately 40 donors, aged about 6 to 100 years, were systemically healthy Caucasian individuals from Russia. About 9.6 milliliters of peripheral blood were collected from each donor into EDTA-treated Vacutainer tubes. PBMCs were isolated by Ficoll-Paque density-gradient centrifugation, with at least 6 million obtained per sample. Trizol reagent was used to extract total RNA from the PBMCs, yielding at least 6 micrograms per sample. The percentages of naive CD45RAhigh/CD27high T cells were determined by flow cytometry on a PBMC aliquot from every donor. CDR1 and CDR2 (MDHEN, SYDVKM) derive from the germline V gene. Including the terminal cysteine and phenylalanine, the CDR3 comprises 12 residues. Only CDR3 DNA is held: 36 bases, read in frame from base 1. V lost 2 bases and J lost 9 bases; the stretch between them is 11 bases long. Results and caveats for the whole study, not just this receptor: Estimates of total diversity from one million sequenced T cells were regarded as lower bounds and underestimates. Observed TCR beta diversity correlated strongly with the percentage of naive T cells measured by flow cytometry. Since profiling was done on bulk unsorted PBMCs, naive and antigen-experienced compartments could not be conclusively compared. The CMV infection status of donors was not known, potentially confounding age-related changes in expanded clonotypes. As age increased, observed TCR beta diversity per million T cells dropped in a roughly linear way, and a significant reduction was already evident by age 40. Compared with the aged group, the long-lived group had more naive CD4+ T cells, fewer expanded clones and increased TCR diversity, a pattern suggesting age selection.

Remarks on this clonotype: Which antigen it targets is not known. The input lacks base qualities; no much larger clone sits a single base away.

The chain uses TRBV28 and TRBJ2-7; TRBD2 is possibly the D segment (6 matching bases). This TCR was recovered from a man aged 18 to 30 in good health. The specimen was blood. Here the CDR3 is given as CASSLGLGGQYF. The nucleotide sequence is given as TGTGCCAGCAGTTTAGGTCTGGGAGGGCAGTACTTC.